This T cell receptor beta chain is drawn from a study of regulatory T cells in long-lasting Graves disease. The CDR3 is 13 residues long. Trimming removed 1 base at V and 5 bases at J, with 9 bases between. Germline CDR1 is LNHDA and CDR2 is SQIVND (reference sequence). Noted time point: newly diagnosed GD, antithyroid drugs for less than 3 months. Researchers made the TCR library from RNA that was extracted from PBMCs. Overall study results and limits: Fewer public clonotypes were shared by new patients (around 990) than by persistent patients (approximately 2,700).

Concerning this clonotype itself: The antigen is undetermined.

Relying on iRepertoire HTBI primers and Arm-PCR of CDR3 regions, the team built TCR beta libraries. TCRdb analysed the multiplex PCR reads with MiXCR anew, one entry per CDR3 protein. The repertoire consists of about 500,000 distinct CDR3 sequences, with 12% occurring once and the leading ten covering roughly 8.2%. The sample was also linked to a second study, of T cells in Graves' hyperthyroidism and ophthalmopathy. That source reports: The model predicted ophthalmopathy a median around 6.5 months before onset.

Sequenced here: peripheral blood mononuclear cells (PBMCs), sampled at new diagnosis, from a patient treated with antithyroid drugs. This TCR was recovered from a woman aged 25-40 years with Graves disease. The rearrangement uses TRBV19 and TRBJ2-7; possibly TRBD1 for D (6 bases). The CDR3 protein is CASSIARGNEQYF. The CDR3 DNA is TGTGCCAGTAGTATAGCGAGGGGGAACGAGCAGTACTTC.